The clone carrying this TCR beta chain has only a few counts. Antigen: not known. The data were taken from a study of T cells in Graves' hyperthyroidism and ophthalmopathy. Regarding the study as a whole: Most thyroid clonotypes expanded above 0.001 appeared in blood too.

Those patients with uncontrolled infection, other autoimmune disease, pregnancy or lactation were excluded. For the diagnoses, clinical symptoms, serum thyroxine and TRAb, thyroid ultrasound and orbital computed tomography were used. Extraction of PBMCs used 9 to 10 ml of fresh peripheral blood. RNA transcripts served as the template for amplifying TCR beta CDR3 regions. TCR CDR3 regions were first amplified by RT-PCR with HTBI primers. TCRdb called the multiplex PCR reads again in MiXCR, with one record for every CDR3 protein. Of some 270,000 distinct CDR3 sequences in the sample, about 24% were seen once. With 10 bases clipped from V and 3 bases from J, the junction kept 6 bases outside the gene matches. The CDR3 contains 12 residues. CDR1 is SEHNR and CDR2 is FQNEAQ in the germline V gene (reference sequence).

The V call is TRBV7-9, the J call TRBJ2-7, with TRBD1 identical over 7 bases. Sequences were obtained from blood. The clonotype originates from a middle-aged woman with Graves' ophthalmopathy. CDR3 residues: CAIQGDGYEQYF. For the CDR3, the DNA is TGTGCCATTCAGGGGGATGGCTACGAGCAGTACTTC.